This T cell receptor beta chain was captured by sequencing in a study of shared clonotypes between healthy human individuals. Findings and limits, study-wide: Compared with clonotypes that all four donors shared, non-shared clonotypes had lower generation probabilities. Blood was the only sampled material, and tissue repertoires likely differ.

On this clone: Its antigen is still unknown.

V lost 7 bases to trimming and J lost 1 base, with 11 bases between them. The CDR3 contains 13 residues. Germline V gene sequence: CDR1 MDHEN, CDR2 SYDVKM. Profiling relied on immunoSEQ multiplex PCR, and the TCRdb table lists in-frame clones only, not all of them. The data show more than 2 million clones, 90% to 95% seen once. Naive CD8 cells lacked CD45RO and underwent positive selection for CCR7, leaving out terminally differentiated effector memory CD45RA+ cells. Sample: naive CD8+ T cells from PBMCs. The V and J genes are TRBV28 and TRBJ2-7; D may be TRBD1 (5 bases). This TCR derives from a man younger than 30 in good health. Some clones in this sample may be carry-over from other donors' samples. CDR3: CASTATGSYEQYF. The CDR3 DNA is TGTGCCAGCACGGCAACAGGTTCCTACGAGCAGTACTTC.